The clone carrying this T cell receptor beta chain has a handful of counts. Antigen: not known. These data belong to a study of vaccination and CD4 T cells after COVID-19. In the study overall: Overlapping SARS-CoV-2, HCoV-NL63, HCoV-OC43 and HCoV-229E spike peptides were used to stimulate cells.

The CDR3 runs to 13 residues. Germline V lookup: CDR1 DFQATT, CDR2 SNEGSKA (reference sequence). With 3 bases removed from V and 1 base from J, the gap between germline ends came to 9 bases. The sample's treatment: approximately 11-day PBMC culture with coronavirus spike peptide pools or control peptides (ViraFEST assay). Scientists ran DNA taken from cultured CD4+ T cells through the Oncomine TCR Beta short-read assay for sequencing. TCRdb recomputed calls from the PCR reads with MiXCR, one row per CDR3 protein. Counted here are some 10,000 distinct CDR3 sequences, over 40% occurring once; the ten biggest clones make up about a fifth.

The chain is built from TRBV20-1 and TRBJ2-5; tentatively, D is TRBD1 or TRBD2 (5 bases each). This sequence originates from a human donor who had recovered from COVID-19. Sequenced input: CD4+ T cells from blood, cultured in vitro. CDR3 in amino acids: CSASTGGQETQYF. The DNA of the CDR3 is TGCAGTGCTAGTACTGGGGGCCAAGAGACCCAGTACTTC.